The T cell receptor (beta chain) described here comes from a study of cytomegalovirus exposure and HLA in healthy donors. A note on this clone: Its antigen is currently unknown.

It was with 60 Vbeta and 13 Jbeta primers that the PCR ran. Method: immunoSEQ multiplex PCR; TCRdb's copy keeps in-frame clones and lacks some. The data show about 120,000 clones, more than 60% seen once. Study-wide findings and caveats: Per a later analysis, 16,951 TCR beta sequences showed association with HLA alleles at 0.05 false discovery rate.

In germline, CDR1 is SGHNT, CDR2 YYREEE (reference sequence). The CDR3 spans 14 residues. V lost 1 base, J lost 6 bases, and 13 bases lay in between. The TCR was taken from a woman aged 40 to 55 in good health and CMV-seropositive. The rearrangement links TRBV5-4 to TRBJ2-5; the D gene is possibly TRBD2 (6 bases). Sequenced input: PBMCs. The CDR3 DNA reads as TGTGCCAGCAGCTTGCCTACTAGCCTGAAGACCCAGTACTTC. Translated, it gives CASSLPTSLKTQYF. The full variable domain, its missing parts supplied by reference TRBV5-4 and TRBJ2-5, is ETGVTQSPTHLIKTRGQQVTLRCSSQSGHNTVSWYQQALGQGPQFIFQYYREEENGRGNFPPRFSGLQFPNYSSELNVNALELDDSALYLCASSLPTSLKTQYFGPGTRLLVL.